Listed below are T cell receptor beta chains from one sample, sequenced in a study of blood T cell repertoires in COVID-19. Produced via immunoSEQ multiplex PCR; TCRdb's table is partial and in-frame only. The sample shows roughly 43,000 clones, about 88% of them seen only once. Input material: peripheral blood. The source of these receptors is a human donor in a cohort sampled during active COVID-19. Each CDR3 is given with its conserved first and last residue. D genes are given only for firm matches.

NA	TRBV20-1	TRBJ1-2	CSASALGQPTYGYTF
NA	TRBV6-2/TRBV6-3	TRBJ2-7	CASSYQEDSYEQYF
NA	TRBV5-1	TRBJ1-4	CASSFEGGSGSTNEKLFF
TRBD1	TRBV7-9	TRBJ2-7	CASSPRDRVPGEQYF
NA	TRBV5-8	TRBJ1-2	CASSRSAGVYGYTF
NA	TRBV27	TRBJ1-5	CASSPDISTSNQPQHF
TRBD1	TRBV5-6	TRBJ1-4	CASSPRGGRGRHEKLFF
TRBD1	TRBV4-1	TRBJ1-5	CASSQVLTGQGWNRSNQPQHF
NA	TRBV5-1	TRBJ1-2	CASSLSQTPYGYTF
TRBD1	TRBV19	TRBJ1-5	CASSELPGTGSAAQHF
TRBD1	TRBV9	TRBJ2-7	CASSVGQGDSYEQYF
TRBD1	TRBV24-1	TRBJ2-1	CATSDPTGKLFF
TRBD1	TRBV28	TRBJ1-2	CASSPNRGGGYTF
TRBD1	TRBV6-5	TRBJ1-1	CASRLTGGIGAFF
NA	TRBV27	TRBJ1-5	CASSNTGWVGQPQHF
TRBD1	TRBV24-1	TRBJ2-7	CATSDTGQASQEQYF
NA	TRBV3-1/TRBV3-2	TRBJ1-1	CASRQMNTEAFF
TRBD1	TRBV27	TRBJ1-2	CASTPGTATYGYTF
TRBD2	TRBV9	TRBJ2-3	CASSVRLARTDTQYF
NA	TRBV10-1	TRBJ1-5	CASAIRAALYSNQPQHF
NA	TRBV28	TRBJ2-7	CASSSSRIRGEQYF
TRBD2	TRBV6-6	TRBJ2-7	CASSYASGRDEQYF
TRBD1	TRBV7-3	TRBJ2-3	CASSSRTGGTDTQYF
TRBD1	TRBV19	TRBJ2-7	CATRQGRGYEQYF